This T cell receptor beta chain is from a study of beta chain features in type 1 diabetes. Whole-study context: Regarding age, gender and cell yields, patients proved similar to healthy donors.

The study's findings and limits: Moderate but significant shortening of TCRB CDR3s was recorded in all four CD4+ subsets from Type 1 diabetes patients.

The CDR3 loop spans 14 amino acids. V was pared by 6 bases and J by 4 bases, with 10 bases between. Germline loops: CDR1 SEHNR, CDR2 FQNEAQ (reference sequence). The study reverse transcribed the entire isolated RNA, so it sequenced expressed TCRB transcripts. Clones were sequenced by immunoSEQ multiplex PCR, and TCRdb holds only the in-frame ones, with some missing. This sample has hundreds of thousands of clones, with about 14% found just once. One heparinised blood draw, averaging roughly 120 mL, came from each donor. Via CD45RO/CCR7/CD25/CD127/CD95/CD27, cells of the CD4+ naive, central memory, regulatory and stem cell-like memory subsets were sorted. Sorted cells reached over 95% purity in every population. The sample holds a few counts of this clone. Its antigen is still unknown.

The sequenced sample was naive CD4+ T cells from blood. The sequence was collected from a man aged 18 to 29 with type 1 diabetes. The chain has TRBV7-9 and TRBJ2-6; a possible D gene is TRBD1 (5 bases). The CDR3 sequence: CASSPGFGANVLTF. CDR3 bases: TGTGCCAGCAGTCCAGGGTTCGGGGCCAACGTCCTGACTTTC.